One T cell receptor (beta chain) is described in this entry. The data were produced by immunoSEQ multiplex PCR, yet TCRdb's version contains in-frame clones alone and is incomplete. The table includes around 200,000 clones, 75% to 90% detected once. V lost 2 bases, J lost 4 bases, and 9 bases lay in between. The CDR3 covers 13 residues. Looked up from germline, CDR1 is MNHEY and CDR2 is SVGEGT. The sample is drawn from a study of blood T cell repertoires in COVID-19. Study-level information: The United States, Italy and Spain provided the acute and convalescent COVID-19 samples.

The sequence was obtained from a man in his forties or fifties who had recovered from COVID-19. Input material: PBMCs or T cells enriched from blood (not recorded which). This chain uses TRBV6-2 or TRBV6-3 with TRBJ2-7, with D perhaps TRBD2 (5 bases). The CDR3: CASSYPGNYEQYF. CDR3 coding DNA: TGTGCCAGCAGTTACCCGGGGAATTACGAGCAGTACTTC.